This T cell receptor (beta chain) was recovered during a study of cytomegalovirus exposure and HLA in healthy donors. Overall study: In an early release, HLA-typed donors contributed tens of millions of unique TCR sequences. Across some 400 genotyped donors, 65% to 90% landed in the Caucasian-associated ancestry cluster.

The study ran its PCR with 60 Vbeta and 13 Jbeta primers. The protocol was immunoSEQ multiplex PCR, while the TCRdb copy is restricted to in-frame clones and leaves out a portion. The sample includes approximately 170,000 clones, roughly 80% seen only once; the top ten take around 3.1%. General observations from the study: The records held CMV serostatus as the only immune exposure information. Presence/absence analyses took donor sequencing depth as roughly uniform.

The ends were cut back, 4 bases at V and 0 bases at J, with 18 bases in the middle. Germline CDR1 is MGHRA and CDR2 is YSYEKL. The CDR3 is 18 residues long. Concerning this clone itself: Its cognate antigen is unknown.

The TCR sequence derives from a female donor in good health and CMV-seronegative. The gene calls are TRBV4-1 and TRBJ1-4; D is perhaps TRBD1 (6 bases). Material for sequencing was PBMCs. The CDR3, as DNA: TGCGCCAGCAGCCCCAGGGGTCCCCCCCTTGCAACTAATGAAAAACTGTTTTTT. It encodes CASSPRGPPLATNEKLFF.